The rows below give T cell receptor beta chains drawn from one sample of a study of cytomegalovirus exposure and HLA in healthy donors. Sequencing used immunoSEQ multiplex PCR; TCRdb keeps in-frame clones, though not all of them. The sample gives 280,000 or so clones, approximately 90% of which show up once; approximately 2.2% is in the top ten. Sequenced sample: PBMCs. The receptors were sampled from a woman in her late teens or twenties in good health and CMV-seronegative. Both conserved end residues are part of each CDR3. The D gene is left open where the match is weak. Some rows have no size entry. The others give once, few or many, or a class for an expanded clone.

TRBJ1-1	NA	NA	TRBV5-4	TGTGCCAGCAGCAGAGAACGGAGAAGCACTGAAGCTTTCTTT	CASSRERRSTEAFF
TRBJ2-1	few	TRBD1	TRBV5-4	TGTGCCAGCAGCTTGTCAGGGGGCTGGAATGAGCAGTTCTTC	CASSLSGGWNEQFF
TRBJ1-2	NA	NA	TRBV28	TGTGCCAGCAGTTTGAATGAGGGCTACACCTTC	CASSLNEGYTF
TRBJ2-1	NA	TRBD2	TRBV5-1	TGCGCCAGCACCATTAGCGGGGGTTTCTCCTACAATGAGCAGTTCTTC	CASTISGGFSYNEQFF
TRBJ2-7	NA	TRBD2	TRBV9	TGTGCCAGCAGCGTAGAAGCGGGGGACTCCTACGAGCAGTACTTC	CASSVEAGDSYEQYF
TRBJ2-7	NA	NA	TRBV30	TGTGCCTGGAGTGTATCGGGGAACCCCTACGAGCAGTACTTC	CAWSVSGNPYEQYF
TRBJ1-2	NA	TRBD1	TRBV6-5	TGTGCCACAAGGAGGGGGCTGGGCTACACCTTC	CATRRGLGYTF
TRBJ2-1	NA	NA	TRBV5-1	TGCGCCAGCAGCCGGGGGGGGACAGGGTCTGTGGATGAGCAGTTCTTC	CASSRGGTGSVDEQFF
TRBJ2-5	NA	NA	TRBV5-1	TGCGCCAGCAGCACCGACAGGGAGACCCAGTACTTC	CASSTDRETQYF
TRBJ1-1	NA	TRBD1	TRBV27	TGTGCCAGCAGTCTGGGACAGGGGGCAGTCACTGAAGCTTTCTTT	CASSLGQGAVTEAFF
TRBJ2-1	NA	TRBD2	TRBV7-8	TGTGCCAGCAGTTCCGGGACTAGCGGTAATGAGCAGTTCTTC	CASSSGTSGNEQFF
TRBJ2-1	NA	NA	TRBV7-6	TGTGCCAGCAGCTTAGGGCATGAGCAGTTCTTC	CASSLGHEQFF
TRBJ1-5	NA	TRBD1	TRBV9	TGTGCCAGCAGCTCGTCCGGGACAGATCATCAGCCCCAGCATTTT	CASSSSGTDHQPQHF
TRBJ2-2	NA	TRBD1	TRBV5-6	TGTGCCAGCAACAATTGGGACAGGGGACACACCGGGGAGCTGTTTTTT	CASNNWDRGHTGELFF
TRBJ1-2	NA	TRBD1	TRBV5-4	TGTGCCAGCAGCCATGAAGGGGGCTGGTATGGCTACACCTTC	CASSHEGGWYGYTF
TRBJ2-2	NA	NA	TRBV5-1	TGCGCCAGCAGCTTAGCGTCGGACACCGGGGAGCTGTTTTTT	CASSLASDTGELFF
TRBJ2-5	NA	TRBD2	TRBV7-6	TGTGCCAGCAGCTCAACCGGGACTAGCCCTCAAGAGACCCAGTACTTC	CASSSTGTSPQETQYF
TRBJ1-2	NA	NA	TRBV13	TGTGCCAGCAGCTCACCAGGGGAGGGGGACTATGGCTACACCTTC	CASSSPGEGDYGYTF
TRBJ1-3	NA	NA	TRBV29-1	TGCAGCGTTGAGTACAGAAACACCATATATTTT	CSVEYRNTIYF
TRBJ2-2	few	TRBD1	TRBV2	TGTGCCAGCAGTTCCACAGGGGGCGGCGGCGGGGAGCTGTTTTTT	CASSSTGGGGGELFF
TRBJ1-3	NA	NA	TRBV10-3	TGTGCCATCAGTGAGTCGGAGGACTCTGGAAACACCATATATTTT	CAISESEDSGNTIYF
TRBJ1-1	NA	TRBD1	TRBV5-4	TGTGCCAGCAGCATGGGACAGGGAGACACTGAAGCTTTCTTT	CASSMGQGDTEAFF
TRBJ2-7	once	NA	TRBV30	TGTGCCTGGAGTGTACTATCATACGAGCAGTACTTC	CAWSVLSYEQYF
TRBJ2-7	NA	TRBD1	TRBV11-2	TGTGCCAGCAGCCAAACAGGGGCTTACTCCTACGAGCAGTACTTC	CASSQTGAYSYEQYF
TRBJ1-4	NA	TRBD1	TRBV5-1	TGCGCCAGCAGCTCGACAGGGCCGAATGAAAAACTGTTTTTT	CASSSTGPNEKLFF
TRBJ1-2	NA	TRBD1	TRBV5-1	TGCGCCAGCAGCCCGAGGGACAGGGTGAACTATGGCTACACCTTC	CASSPRDRVNYGYTF